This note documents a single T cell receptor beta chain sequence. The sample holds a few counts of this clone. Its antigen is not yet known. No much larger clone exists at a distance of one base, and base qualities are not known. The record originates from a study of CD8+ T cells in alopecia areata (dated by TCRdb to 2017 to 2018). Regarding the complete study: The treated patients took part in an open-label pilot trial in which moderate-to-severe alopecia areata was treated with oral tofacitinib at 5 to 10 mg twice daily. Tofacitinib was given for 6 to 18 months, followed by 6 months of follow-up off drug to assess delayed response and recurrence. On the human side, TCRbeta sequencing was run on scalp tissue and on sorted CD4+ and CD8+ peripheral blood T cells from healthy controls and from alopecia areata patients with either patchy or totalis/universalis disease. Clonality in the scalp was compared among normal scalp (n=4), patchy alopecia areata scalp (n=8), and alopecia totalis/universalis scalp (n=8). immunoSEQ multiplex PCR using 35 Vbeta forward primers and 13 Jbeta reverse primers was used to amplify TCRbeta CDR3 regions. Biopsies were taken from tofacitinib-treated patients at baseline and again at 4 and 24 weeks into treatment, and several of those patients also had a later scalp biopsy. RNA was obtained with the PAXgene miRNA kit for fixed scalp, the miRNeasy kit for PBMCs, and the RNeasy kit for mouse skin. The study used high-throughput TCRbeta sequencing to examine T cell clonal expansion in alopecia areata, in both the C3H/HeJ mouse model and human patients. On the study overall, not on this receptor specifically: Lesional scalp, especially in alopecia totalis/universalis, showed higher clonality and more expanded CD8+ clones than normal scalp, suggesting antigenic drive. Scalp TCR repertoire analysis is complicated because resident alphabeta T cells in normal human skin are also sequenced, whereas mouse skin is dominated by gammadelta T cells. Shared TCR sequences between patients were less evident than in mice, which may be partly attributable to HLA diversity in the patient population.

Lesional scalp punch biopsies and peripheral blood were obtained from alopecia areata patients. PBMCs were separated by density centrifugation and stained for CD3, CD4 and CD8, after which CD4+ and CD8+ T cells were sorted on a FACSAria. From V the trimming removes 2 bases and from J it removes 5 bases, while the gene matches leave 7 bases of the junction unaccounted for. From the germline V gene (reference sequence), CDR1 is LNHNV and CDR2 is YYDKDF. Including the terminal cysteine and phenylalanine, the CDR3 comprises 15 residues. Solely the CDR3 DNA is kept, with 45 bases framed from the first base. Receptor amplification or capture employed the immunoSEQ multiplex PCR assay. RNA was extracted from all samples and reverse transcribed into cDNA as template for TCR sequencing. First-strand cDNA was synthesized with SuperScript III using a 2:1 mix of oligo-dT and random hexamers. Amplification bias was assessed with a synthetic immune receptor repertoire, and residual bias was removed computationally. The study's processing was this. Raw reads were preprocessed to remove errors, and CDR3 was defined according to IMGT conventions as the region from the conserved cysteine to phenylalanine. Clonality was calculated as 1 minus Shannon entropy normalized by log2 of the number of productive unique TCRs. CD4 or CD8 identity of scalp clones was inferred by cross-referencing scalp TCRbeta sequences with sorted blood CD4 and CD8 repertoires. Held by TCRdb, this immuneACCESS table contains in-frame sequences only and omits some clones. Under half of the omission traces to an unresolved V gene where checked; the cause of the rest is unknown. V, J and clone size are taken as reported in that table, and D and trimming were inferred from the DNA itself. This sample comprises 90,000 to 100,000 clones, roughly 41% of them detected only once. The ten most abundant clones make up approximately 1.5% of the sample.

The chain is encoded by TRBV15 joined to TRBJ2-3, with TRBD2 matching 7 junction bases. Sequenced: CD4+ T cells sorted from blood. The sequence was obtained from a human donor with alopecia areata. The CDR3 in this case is CATSRPSGAGDTQYF. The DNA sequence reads TGTGCCACCAGCAGACCTAGCGGTGCGGGAGATACGCAGTATTTT.